This TCR beta chain appears in the sequencing data of a study of chemoradiotherapy in HPV16-positive cancers. Repeated repertoire sampling spanned the course of chemoradiotherapy. Clones were sequenced by immunoSEQ multiplex PCR, and TCRdb holds only the in-frame ones, with some missing. The sample comprises around 14,000 clones, around 78% of which are singletons, and roughly 9.6% rests with the top ten. V was trimmed by 4 bases and J by 9 bases, leaving 31 bases between them. The germline V gene encodes CDR1 SNHLY and CDR2 FYNNEI. The CDR3 is made up of 19 amino acids. This clonotype was sampled from a human donor with HPV-associated anogenital cancer. Sample acquisition took place from a patient who underwent chemoradiotherapy. This chain uses TRBV2 with TRBJ1-5; a weak D match, TRBD1 (6 bases). The CDR3 sequence: CASSGRRPGHRVLGGPQHF. CDR3 DNA: TGTGCCAGCAGTGGGAGGAGGCCGGGACATCGGGTTCTAGGGGGGCCCCAGCATTTT.